What follows are 20 T cell receptor beta chains derived from one specimen sequenced in a study of T cell responses to AZD1222 COVID-19 vaccine. The data were produced by immunoSEQ multiplex PCR, yet TCRdb's version contains in-frame clones alone and is incomplete. The sample has around 76,000 clones; 84% are singletons. Sequencing was performed on peripheral blood, taken on day 0 of AZD1222 vaccination. The origin of the receptors is an adult in good health.

The chain uses TRBV6-2 or TRBV6-3 and TRBJ2-1; 10 nucleotides match TRBD2. Unmatched junction bases numbered 4, after V lost 2 bases and J lost 0 bases. The CDR3 has 17 amino acids. Germline V gene lookup returns CDR1 MNHEY and CDR2 SVGEGT. The CDR3 is CASSYPTSGRSYNEQFF. Written as DNA, the CDR3 is TGTGCCAGCAGTTACCCGACTAGCGGGCGCTCCTACAATGAGCAGTTCTTC.

This clone showed up just a few times. The CDR3 region has the DNA TGTGCCAGCTCACCACCCGGCGGGGGGTTCTACAATGAGCAGTTCTTC. It codes for CASSPPGGGFYNEQFF. V is TRBV18 and J is TRBJ2-1, with 8 bases that match TRBD2. In germline, CDR1 is KGHSH, CDR2 LQKENI. The length of the CDR3 is 16 residues. Trimming removed 0 bases from V and 3 bases from J; junction bases left unmatched: 4.

The gene calls are TRBV3-1 (or the pseudogene TRBV3-2) and TRBJ1-2; D is undetermined. CDR1 is LGHDT and CDR2 is YNNKEL in the germline V gene (reference sequence). This CDR3 comprises 17 residues. V was trimmed by 0 bases and J by 1 base, leaving 15 bases between them. CDR3 loop: CASSQDIMPTSNYGYTF. CDR3 nucleotide sequence: TGTGCCAGCAGCCAAGATATCATGCCTACGAGTAACTATGGCTACACCTTC.

The chain has TRBV3-1 (or the pseudogene TRBV3-2) and TRBJ1-4; a possible D gene is TRBD1 (5 bases). V was trimmed by 4 bases and J by 1 base, leaving 16 bases between them. There are 17 residues in the CDR3. Germline values: CDR1 LGHDT, CDR2 YNNKEL (reference sequence). CDR3 sequence (DNA): TGTGCCAGCAGCCCTTTGACAGAATCGGGAACTAATGAAAAACTGTTTTTT. Its protein product is CASSPLTESGTNEKLFF.

This clone was recorded only once. The rearrangement uses TRBV6-5 and TRBJ2-5, with D tentatively TRBD2 (7 bases). The V and J ends lost 2 bases and 5 bases respectively, with 12 bases between them. The CDR3 runs to 14 residues. Per germline, CDR1 MNHEY and CDR2 SVGAGI. CDR3 in DNA: TGTGCCAGCAGTTACAACGGGGGGCACGAGACCCAGTACTTC. Translating gives CASSYNGGHETQYF.

CDR3 amino acids: CATGPGQGYEQYF. The CDR3 nucleotides are TGTGCCACCGGCCCGGGACAGGGCTACGAGCAGTACTTC. The rearrangement uses TRBV24-1 and TRBJ2-7; the match to TRBD1 covers 9 bases. The V gene end was trimmed by 9 bases and the J gene end by 3 bases; junction bases not matched to a gene: 5. CDR3 length: 13 amino acids. Germline V gene data show CDR1 as KGHDR and CDR2 as SFDVKD.

V is TRBV7-2 and J is TRBJ2-1; 7 nucleotides line up with TRBD1. CDR3 length: 14 amino acids. Germline V gene data show CDR1 as SGHTA and CDR2 as FQGNSA. V was pared by 5 bases and J by 7 bases, with 8 bases of the junction left unmatched. The CDR3 sequence is CASSLTSTGNEQFF. The CDR3 nucleotides read TGTGCCAGCAGCCTCACCTCGACAGGGAATGAGCAGTTCTTC.

In this sample, this clone turned up once. The CDR3 coding sequence is TGTGCCAGCTCACCACCGGGGGAAAAACTGTTTTTT. This gives the protein CASSPPGEKLFF. V gene TRBV18 combines with J gene TRBJ1-4; D remains ambiguous. Germline CDR1 is KGHSH and CDR2 is LQKENI. The CDR3 loop spans 12 amino acids. V was trimmed by 0 bases and J by 8 bases, leaving 4 bases between them.

The J gene is TRBJ2-7, the V gene TRBV5-4; no definite D call. CDR1 is SGHNT, CDR2 YYREEE, per germline (reference sequence). This CDR3 comprises 14 residues. Trimming removed 0 bases from V and 8 bases from J, with 15 bases in between. The CDR3 region is CASSLVPGRVKQYF. In DNA, the CDR3 is TGTGCCAGCAGCTTGGTCCCTGGAAGGGTAAAGCAGTACTTC.

The chain has TRBV2 and TRBJ1-4; D is possibly TRBD1 (5 bases). CDR3 length: 14 amino acids. Trimming shortened V by 6 bases and J by 8 bases, and 16 bases separated the two germline ends. The germline gives CDR1 SNHLY, CDR2 FYNNEI. CDR3 residues: CASRLHQGTEKLFF. The CDR3 bases are TGTGCCAGCAGACTACACCAGGGAACCGAAAAACTGTTTTTT.

The chain has TRBV5-4 and TRBJ2-5; 7 bases match TRBD2. CDR1 is SGHNT and CDR2 is YYREEE in the germline V gene (reference sequence). The V gene end was trimmed by 0 bases and the J gene end by 7 bases; junction bases not matched to a gene: 12. This CDR3 region has 16 residues. The CDR3 sequence is CASSLESSGTIRTQYF. In nucleotides, the CDR3 is TGTGCCAGCAGCTTGGAGTCTAGCGGCACGATTAGGACCCAGTACTTC.

The rearrangement uses TRBV2 and TRBJ1-2; D is ambiguous. Germline values: CDR1 SNHLY, CDR2 FYNNEI. The CDR3 runs 15 residues. V was shortened by 3 bases and J by 2 bases, with 13 bases between the two germline ends. CDR3 residues: CASSDLGGSNYGYTF. In DNA, the CDR3 is TGTGCCAGCAGTGATTTGGGCGGGTCAAACTATGGCTACACCTTC.

The chain recombines TRBV5-1 with TRBJ2-1, with 11 bases aligning to TRBD2. The CDR3 has 16 amino acids. The junction had 6 bases not matched to a gene; V was cut back by 4 bases and J by 3 bases. Germline V lookup: CDR1 SGHRS, CDR2 YFSETQ. CDR3 DNA: TGCGCCAGCAGCCCACGACTAGCGGGGATCTACAATGAGCAGTTCTTC. It encodes CASSPRLAGIYNEQFF.

The chain has TRBV6-5 and TRBJ1-2; D call uncertain. Per the germline V gene, CDR1 is MNHEY and CDR2 is SVGAGI. This CDR3 has 13 amino acids. V lost 5 bases, J lost 5 bases, and 12 bases lay in between. The CDR3, as DNA: TGTGCCAGCAGTCCTGCAGGCGGGTATGGCTACACCTTC. Its protein product is CASSPAGGYGYTF.

This sequence joins TRBV30 and TRBJ1-1; D unclear. Deletions cut 2 bases from V and 0 bases from J, with 10 bases between. Germline values: CDR1 GTSNPN, CDR2 SVGIG (reference sequence). CDR3 size: 14 residues. This chain's CDR3 is CAWSTTPMNTEAFF. CDR3 in DNA: TGTGCCTGGAGTACAACACCAATGAACACTGAAGCTTTCTTT.

This chain links TRBV7-2 with TRBJ1-5; D remains unclear. The V end was cut by 5 bases, the J end by 7 bases, with 18 bases between. CDR1 and CDR2 from the germline V gene are SGHTA and FQGNSA. The CDR3 covers 15 residues. The CDR3 here is CASSTRGIDTQPQHF. DNA of the CDR3: TGTGCCAGCAGCACCCGTGGGATTGACACCCAGCCCCAGCATTTT.

A remark on this clone: A read error may produce the germline difference seen at one junction end. The chain is built from TRBV7-2 and TRBJ1-5; the D is unclear. Germline CDR1 is SGHTA and CDR2 is FQGNSA. This CDR3 spans 15 amino acids. The CDR3 nucleotides read TGTGCCAGCAGCTTAGCCACGTCTGGCAAACAGCCCCAGCATTTT. It translates to CASSLATSGKQPQHF. Full variable domain (outside the CDR3, taken from reference TRBV7-2 and TRBJ1-5): GAGVSQSPSNKVTEKGKDVELRCDPISGHTALYWYRQSLGQGLEFLIYFQGNSAPDKSGLPSDRFSAERTGGSVSTLTIQRTQQEDSAVYLCASSLATSGKQPQHFGDGTRLSIL.

The chain recombines TRBV10-2 with TRBJ1-2, with D possibly TRBD1 on 6 matching bases. The CDR3 consists of 13 residues. CDR1 is WSHSY, CDR2 SAAADI, per germline. CDR3 bases: TGCGCTATCCGGGGGCAGGGAAACTATGGCTACACCTTC. As protein: CAIRGQGNYGYTF.

V gene TRBV3-1 (or the pseudogene TRBV3-2) combines with J gene TRBJ2-5, with 9 bases that match TRBD2. Per germline, CDR1 LGHDT and CDR2 YNNKEL (reference sequence). The CDR3 consists of 18 residues. The junction had 13 bases not matched to a gene; V was cut back by 1 base and J by 4 bases. The CDR3 spells CASSQVASGGPEGETQYF. The CDR3 DNA reads as TGTGCCAGCAGCCAAGTGGCAAGCGGGGGGCCGGAGGGAGAGACCCAGTACTTC.

This chain connects TRBV9 to TRBJ1-3; D not resolved. With 1 base removed from V and 7 bases from J, the gap between germline ends came to 9 bases. The CDR3 consists of 13 residues. CDR1 is SGDLS, CDR2 YYNGEE, per germline. CDR3 coding DNA: TGTGCCAGCAGCGTACGACCCAGTAACACCATATATTTT. Its translation is CASSVRPSNTIYF.